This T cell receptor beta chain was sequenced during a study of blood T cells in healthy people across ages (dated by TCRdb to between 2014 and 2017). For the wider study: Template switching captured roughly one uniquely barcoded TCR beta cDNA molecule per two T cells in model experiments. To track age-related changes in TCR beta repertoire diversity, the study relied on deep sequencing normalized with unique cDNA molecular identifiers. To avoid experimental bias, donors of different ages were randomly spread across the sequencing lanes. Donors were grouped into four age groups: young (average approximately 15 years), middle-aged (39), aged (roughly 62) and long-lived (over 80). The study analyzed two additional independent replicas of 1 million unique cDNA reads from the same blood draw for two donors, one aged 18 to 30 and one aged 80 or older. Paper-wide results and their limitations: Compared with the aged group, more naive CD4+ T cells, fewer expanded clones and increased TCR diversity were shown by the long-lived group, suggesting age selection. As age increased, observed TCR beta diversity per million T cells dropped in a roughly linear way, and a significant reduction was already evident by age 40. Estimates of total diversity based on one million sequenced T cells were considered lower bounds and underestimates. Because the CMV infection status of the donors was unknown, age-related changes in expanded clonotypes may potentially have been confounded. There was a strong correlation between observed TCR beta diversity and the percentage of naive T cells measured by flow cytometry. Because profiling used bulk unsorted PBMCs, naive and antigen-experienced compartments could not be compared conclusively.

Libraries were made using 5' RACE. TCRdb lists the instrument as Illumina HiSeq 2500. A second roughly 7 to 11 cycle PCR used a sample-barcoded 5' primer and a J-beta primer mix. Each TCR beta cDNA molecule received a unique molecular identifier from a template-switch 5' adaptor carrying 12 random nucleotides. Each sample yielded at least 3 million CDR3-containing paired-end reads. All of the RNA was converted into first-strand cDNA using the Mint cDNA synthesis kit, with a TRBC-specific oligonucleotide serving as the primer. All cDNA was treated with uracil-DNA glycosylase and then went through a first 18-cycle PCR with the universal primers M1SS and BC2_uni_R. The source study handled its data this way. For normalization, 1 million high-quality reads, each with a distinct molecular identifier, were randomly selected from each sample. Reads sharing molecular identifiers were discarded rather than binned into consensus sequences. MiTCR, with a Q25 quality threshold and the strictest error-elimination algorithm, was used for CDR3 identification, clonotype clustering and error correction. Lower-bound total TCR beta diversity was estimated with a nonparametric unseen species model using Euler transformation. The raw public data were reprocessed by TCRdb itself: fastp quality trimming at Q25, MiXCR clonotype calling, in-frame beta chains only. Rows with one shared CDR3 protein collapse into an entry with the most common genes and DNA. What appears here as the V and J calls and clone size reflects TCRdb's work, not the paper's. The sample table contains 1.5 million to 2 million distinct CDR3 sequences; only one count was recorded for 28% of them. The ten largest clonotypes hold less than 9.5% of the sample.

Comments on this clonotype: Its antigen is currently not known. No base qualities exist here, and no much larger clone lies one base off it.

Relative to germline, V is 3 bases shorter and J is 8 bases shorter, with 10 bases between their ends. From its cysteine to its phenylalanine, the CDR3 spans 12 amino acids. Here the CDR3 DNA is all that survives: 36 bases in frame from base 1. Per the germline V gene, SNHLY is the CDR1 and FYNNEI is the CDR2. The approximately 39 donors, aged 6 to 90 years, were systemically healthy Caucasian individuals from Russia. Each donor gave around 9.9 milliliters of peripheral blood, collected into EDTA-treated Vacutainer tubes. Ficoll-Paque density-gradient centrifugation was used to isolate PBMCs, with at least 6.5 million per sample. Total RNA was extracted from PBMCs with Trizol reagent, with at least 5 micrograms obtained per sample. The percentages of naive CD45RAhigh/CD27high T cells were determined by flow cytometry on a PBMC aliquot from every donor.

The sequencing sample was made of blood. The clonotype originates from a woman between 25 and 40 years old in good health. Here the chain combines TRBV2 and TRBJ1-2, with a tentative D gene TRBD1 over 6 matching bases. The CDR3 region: CASSDRGWGYTF. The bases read TGTGCCAGCAGTGATAGGGGGTGGGGCTACACCTTC.